A single sample is the source of the 4 T cell receptor beta chains below, sequenced in a study of T cells after yellow fever vaccination. TCRdb recomputed calls from the 5' RACE reads with MiXCR, one row per CDR3 protein. In the table there are tens of thousands of distinct CDR3 sequences, under 5.5% of which are singletons. Sequencing used PBMCs, either bulk or a sorted T-cell subset (CD4+, CD8+, memory, or dextramer-sorted; not recorded which), obtained 15 days after the yellow fever booster vaccination. The receptors come from a man aged 25-45 years who received the YFV17D yellow fever vaccine.

This clonotype occurred many times. This chain connects TRBV4-3 to TRBJ2-7, with 7 bases aligning to TRBD2. Germline CDR1 reads LGHNA; CDR2 reads YSLEER. The CDR3 is 16 residues long. Trimming at V came to 4 bases and at J to 0 bases, leaving 9 bases not matched to a gene. The CDR3 DNA reads TGCGCCAGCAGCCCATCAACTAGCGTGAGCTCCTACGAGCAGTACTTC. Encoded protein: CASSPSTSVSSYEQYF.

In its sample, this clonotype was seen many times. The genes are TRBV4-3 and TRBJ1-4; no clear D. The germline V and J ends were trimmed by 0 bases and 7 bases, with 6 bases remaining between them. Germline CDR1 LGHNA, CDR2 YSLEER. The CDR3 is made up of 13 amino acids. This CDR3 reads CASSQEGGEKLFF. CDR3 sequence (DNA): TGCGCCAGCAGCCAAGAAGGCGGTGAAAAACTGTTTTTT.

This clonotype was recorded many times. This chain connects TRBV12-3 or TRBV12-4 to TRBJ1-5; unclear D gene. With 2 bases removed from V and 5 bases from J, the gap between germline ends came to 7 bases. There are 13 residues in the CDR3. CDR3 DNA sequence: TGTGCCAGCAGTTTAAGTGGGGATCAGCCCCAGCATTTT. Amino acid sequence: CASSLSGDQPQHF.

This clonotype has a count of ten or more. The rearrangement links TRBV5-1 to TRBJ2-2; 9 nucleotides align to TRBD2. The ends lost 1 base at V and 4 bases at J; junction bases unmatched: 5. The CDR3 loop spans 16 amino acids. Germline CDR1 is SGHRS and CDR2 is YFSETQ. This chain's CDR3 is CASSLMETSGTGELFF. The CDR3 coding sequence is TGCGCCAGCAGCTTGATGGAGACTAGCGGCACCGGGGAGCTGTTTTTT.